The present T cell receptor (beta chain) was sequenced within a study of blood T cells in healthy people across ages. The use of a sample-barcoded 5' primer and a J-beta primer mix characterized a second PCR of about 6 to 12 cycles. Each sample provided no less than 2.5 million CDR3-containing paired-end reads. TCRdb reprocessed the 5' RACE reads with MiXCR, giving one entry per CDR3 protein. Among over 1.5 million distinct CDR3 sequences listed, 49% were seen once. The V gene end was trimmed by 3 bases and the J gene end by 6 bases; junction bases not matched to a gene: 9. The CDR3 runs 15 residues. Looked up from germline, CDR1 is MDHEN and CDR2 is SYDVKM. Concerning this clonotype: Its antigen is unknown.

Study results and limitations: Unsorted PBMCs blocked a conclusive comparison of naive and antigen-experienced cells.

The sequenced sample consisted of blood. The chain joins TRBV28 to TRBJ2-3; 7 nucleotides align to TRBD1. This clonotype was sampled from a woman aged 40 to 50 in good health. This CDR3 is CASSLSDRVFDTQYF. In DNA, the CDR3 is TGTGCCAGCAGTTTGAGCGACAGGGTTTTCGATACGCAGTATTTT.